A single sample gave rise to the 23 T cell receptor beta chains below, sequenced in a study of CD8+ T cells in alopecia areata. After isolation, RNA underwent reverse transcription to generate cDNA as the sequencing template. Profiling relied on immunoSEQ multiplex PCR, and the TCRdb table lists in-frame clones only, not all of them. The sample has under 65,000 clones, about 44% seen once. The sequencing sample was made of NKG2D-low CD8+ T cells sorted from blood. The source of these receptors is a human donor with alopecia areata.

The gene calls are TRBV30 and TRBJ2-1, with TRBD2 matching over 8 bases. The CDR3 loop spans 14 amino acids. Germline V gene lookup returns CDR1 GTSNPN and CDR2 SVGIG (reference sequence). With V trimmed by 5 bases and J by 7 bases, 10 bases remained unmatched. The CDR3, as DNA: TGTGCCTGGGGCCTAGCGGGTGGGGGGAATGAGCAGTTCTTC. As protein: CAWGLAGGGNEQFF.

This clone was seen only a few times. The chain recombines TRBV9 with TRBJ2-2; D is ambiguous. The CDR3 length is 17 residues. The ends were cut back, 0 bases at V and 0 bases at J, with 12 bases in the middle. Germline V CDR1 and CDR2: SGDLS, YYNGEE. Here the CDR3 reads CASSVGRRQTNTGELFF. Here the CDR3 DNA reads TGTGCCAGCAGCGTAGGCCGAAGACAAACGAACACCGGGGAGCTGTTTTTT.

This clone was picked up a small number of times. This sequence joins TRBV2 and TRBJ1-2; the D is unclear. This CDR3 spans 13 amino acids. V lost 0 bases and J 2 bases, leaving 4 bases between the germline ends. CDR1 is SNHLY, CDR2 FYNNEI, per germline. CDR3 sequence (DNA): TGTGCCAGCAGTGAAGCGCGAAACTATGGCTACACCTTC. This translates into CASSEARNYGYTF.

This sequence joins TRBV27 and TRBJ1-1; D is perhaps TRBD1 (6 bases). V dropped 5 bases and J dropped 5 bases, with 12 bases sitting between them. Germline values: CDR1 MNHEY, CDR2 SMNVEV (reference sequence). The CDR3 spans 13 residues. The CDR3 DNA sequence: TGTGCCAGCAGTCCCGGGACACTTACTGAAGCTTTCTTT. It yields the protein CASSPGTLTEAFF.

This clone was counted only a few times. The gene calls are TRBV29-1 and TRBJ2-1; 8 bases align to TRBD1. This CDR3 comprises 14 residues. V shed 7 bases and J 2 bases; nucleotides not matched to a gene: 7. The germline V gene encodes CDR1 SQVTM and CDR2 ANQGSEA. The CDR3 DNA follows: TGCAGCGGGCAACAGGGGGACCCCTACAATGAGCAGTTCTTC. Translating it yields CSGQQGDPYNEQFF.

The J gene is TRBJ2-3, the V gene TRBV11-2; either TRBD1 or TRBD2 may fit D (5 bases each). V was cut by 8 bases and J by 4 bases, with 25 bases left in between. The CDR3 covers 17 residues. Germline V gene data show CDR1 as SGHAT and CDR2 as FQNNGV. As DNA, the CDR3 is TGTGCCAGCGGGGGTTCACCGGGTCCTGGGGACCCAGATACGCAGTATTTT. Translating gives CASGGSPGPGDPDTQYF. Looking up the rest from reference TRBV11-2 and TRBJ2-3 gives the full variable domain: EAGVAQSPRYKIIEKRQSVAFWCNPISGHATLYWYQQILGQGPKLLIQFQNNGVVDDSQLPKDRFSAERLKGVDSTLKIQPAKLEDSAVYLCASGGSPGPGDPDTQYFGPGTRLTVL.

This clone was recorded a few times. The rearrangement links TRBV29-1 to TRBJ1-2, with 7 bases fitting TRBD1. The germline CDR1 and CDR2 sequences are SQVTM and ANQGSEA. There are 14 residues in the CDR3. Losses at the gene ends were 1 base for V and 4 bases for J; bases not matched to a gene: 6. The CDR3 bases are TGCAGCGTTGAAGTTGGAGGGGGCGGCTATGGCTACACCTTC. It specifies CSVEVGGGGYGYTF.

This clone was detected only a few times. The chain has TRBV29-1 and TRBJ2-7; perhaps TRBD1 as D (6 bases). CDR3 length equals 12 residues. V was cut by 6 bases and J by 5 bases, with 14 bases left in between. Germline lookup yields CDR1 SQVTM and CDR2 ANQGSEA. The CDR3 region has the DNA TGCAGCGTCGGTACAGGGTGGGACGAGCAGTACTTC. Translating gives CSVGTGWDEQYF.

The chain is built from TRBV7-3 and TRBJ1-1; the D gene is possibly TRBD1 (6 bases). The V end was cut by 3 bases, the J end by 4 bases, with 15 bases between. The CDR3 runs 15 residues. Germline values: CDR1 SGHTA, CDR2 FQGTGA. CDR3 region: CASSLGAGSGTEAFF. In DNA form, the CDR3 reads TGTGCCAGCAGCTTGGGGGCAGGGAGTGGCACTGAAGCTTTCTTT. Filled out from reference TRBV7-3 and TRBJ1-1, the complete variable domain reads GAGVSQTPSNKVTEKGKYVELRCDPISGHTALYWYRQSLGQGPEFLIYFQGTGAADDSGLPNDRFFAVRPEGSVSTLKIQRTERGDSAVYLCASSLGAGSGTEAFFGQGTRLTVV.

The J gene is TRBJ2-1, the V gene TRBV29-1; the D gene is possibly TRBD2 (5 bases). V was pared by 5 bases and J by 0 bases, with 20 bases between. CDR1 is SQVTM and CDR2 is ANQGSEA in the germline V gene. CDR3 length equals 17 residues. In nucleotides, the CDR3 is TGCAGCGTTTCCGGGATACCTCTCTCATCCTCCTACAATGAGCAGTTCTTC. Protein product: CSVSGIPLSSSYNEQFF.

This rearrangement joins TRBV7-2 to TRBJ2-1, with TRBD2 identical over 10 bases. This CDR3 is 17 amino acids long. The V segment lost 5 bases and the J segment 4 bases; nucleotides outside the gene matches: 11. Germline-derived CDR1 and CDR2 are SGHTA and FQGNSA. This CDR3 is CASSDPRTSGKYNEQFF. The CDR3 coding sequence is TGTGCCAGCAGCGACCCCCGCACTAGCGGGAAGTACAATGAGCAGTTCTTC.

This chain links TRBV7-9 with TRBJ2-1; 8 bases agree with TRBD2. The germline CDR1 and CDR2 sequences are SEHNR and FQNEAQ (reference sequence). The CDR3 is made up of 18 amino acids. Losses at the gene ends were 1 base for V and 0 bases for J; bases not matched to a gene: 8. CDR3 protein: CASSLVGKSGSSYNEQFF. CDR3 sequence (DNA): TGTGCCAGCAGCTTAGTTGGGAAAAGCGGGAGCTCCTACAATGAGCAGTTCTTC. Using reference TRBV7-9 and TRBJ2-1 for the parts outside the CDR3, the full variable domain is DTGVSQNPRHKITKRGQNVTFRCDPISEHNRLYWYRQTLGQGPEFLTYFQNEAQLEKSRLLSDRFSAERPKGSFSTLEIQRTEQGDSAMYLCASSLVGKSGSSYNEQFFGPGTRLTVL.

This clone was counted only a few times. The chain employs TRBV28 and TRBJ2-4; D is possibly TRBD1 or TRBD2 (5 bases each). Trimming shortened V by 3 bases and J by 1 base, and 10 bases separated the two germline ends. The V gene's germline CDR1 is MDHEN and CDR2 SYDVKM. The CDR3 totals 15 residues. As DNA, the CDR3 is TGTGCCAGCAGTTTCGAGGGGCCGGCCAAAAACATTCAGTACTTC. Translating gives CASSFEGPAKNIQYF.

The V and J genes are TRBV30 and TRBJ2-7; D possibly uses TRBD1 or TRBD2 (5 bases each). The V gene's germline CDR1 is GTSNPN and CDR2 SVGIG (reference sequence). The CDR3 consists of 13 residues. V was clipped by 1 base and J by 2 bases, with 9 bases between them. CDR3 protein: CAWSGGWPYEQYF. As DNA, the CDR3 is TGTGCCTGGAGTGGGGGGTGGCCCTACGAGCAGTACTTC.

The chain is built from TRBV29-1 and TRBJ2-1; D not certain. From germline, CDR1 is SQVTM and CDR2 ANQGSEA. The CDR3 is made up of 11 amino acids. Trimming stripped 6 bases from V and 4 bases from J, with 7 bases between. The CDR3 here is CSVLGYNEQFF. CDR3 sequence (DNA): TGCAGCGTCCTGGGATACAATGAGCAGTTCTTC.

This clone has more than one count but fewer than ten. The V call is TRBV4-2, the J call TRBJ1-1, with D unresolved. The V gene's germline CDR1 is LGHNA and CDR2 YNFKEQ. V shed 6 bases and J shed 4 bases, with 15 bases lying between them. This CDR3 has 14 residues. CDR3 coding DNA: TGTGCCAGCAGTACTTACGGGGAATCCACTGAAGCTTTCTTT. This encodes CASSTYGESTEAFF.

This clone has only a few counts. J is TRBJ2-1 and V is TRBV23-1, with 8 nucleotides matching TRBD2. TRBV23-1 is recorded as an ORF, its role being uncertain. The J segment lost 14 bases and the V segment lost 4 bases, leaving 13 bases of the junction unmatched. The CDR3 sequence is 14 residues long. In DNA form, the CDR3 reads TGCGCCAGCAGTCGTATTAGCGCGGGAGGAGGGGAGTTCTTC. This encodes CASSRISAGGGEFF.

V and J are TRBV2 and TRBJ2-1; 7 positions agree with TRBD2. The CDR3 covers 14 residues. CDR1 and CDR2 (germline): SNHLY, FYNNEI. J lost 5 bases, V lost 6 bases, and 7 bases had no gene match. CDR3 in amino acids: CASSIRGTNNEQFF. As DNA, the CDR3 is TGTGCCAGCAGCATTCGCGGGACTAACAATGAGCAGTTCTTC.

As regards this clone: One junction end disagrees with the germline gene, perhaps due to a read error. This chain joins TRBV4-1 and TRBJ2-7; 7 positions match TRBD1. This CDR3 comprises 13 residues. The germline V gene encodes CDR1 MGHRA and CDR2 YSYEKL. The CDR3 here is CATSEGRGYEQYF. DNA of the CDR3: TGCGCCACCAGCGAGGGCAGGGGGTACGAGCAGTACTTC.

This clone has only a few counts. The chain has TRBV7-9 and TRBJ2-3, with a possible D match to TRBD2 (7 bases). Trimming pared 2 bases from V and 2 bases from J, leaving 14 bases between. There are 16 residues in the CDR3. Germline V lookup: CDR1 SEHNR, CDR2 FQNEAQ (reference sequence). CDR3 in DNA: TGTGCCAGCAGCTTACGGGGGGCGGAAGTCACAGATACGCAGTATTTT. Its translation is CASSLRGAEVTDTQYF.

The chain recombines TRBV6-5 with TRBJ2-7; weak D call: TRBD1 (5 bases). Trimming shortened V by 7 bases and J by 2 bases, and 12 bases separated the two germline ends. The CDR3 is made up of 13 amino acids. The germline gives CDR1 MNHEY, CDR2 SVGAGI. This chain's CDR3 is CASMGLGTYEQYF. The CDR3 DNA reads TGTGCCAGCATGGGGCTGGGGACCTACGAGCAGTACTTC.

V is TRBV5-1 and J is TRBJ2-1, with TRBD2 matching 10 bases. Per the germline V gene, CDR1 is SGHRS and CDR2 is YFSETQ. This CDR3 has 15 amino acids. J was trimmed by 0 bases and V by 4 bases; bases with no gene match: 1. In DNA form, the CDR3 reads TGCGCCAGCAGCCTAGCGGGAGTCTCCTACAATGAGCAGTTCTTC. Protein sequence: CASSLAGVSYNEQFF.

J is TRBJ2-3 and V is TRBV4-3; 11 bases agree with TRBD2. The germline gives CDR1 LGHNA, CDR2 YSLEER. Trimming removed 3 bases from V and 8 bases from J; junction bases left unmatched: 25. The CDR3 is made up of 21 amino acids. CDR3 region: CASSQISGTDDYLAGGRTQYF. CDR3 sequence (DNA): TGCGCCAGCAGCCAGATCTCCGGGACTGACGACTACCTAGCGGGGGGCCGTACGCAGTATTTT.